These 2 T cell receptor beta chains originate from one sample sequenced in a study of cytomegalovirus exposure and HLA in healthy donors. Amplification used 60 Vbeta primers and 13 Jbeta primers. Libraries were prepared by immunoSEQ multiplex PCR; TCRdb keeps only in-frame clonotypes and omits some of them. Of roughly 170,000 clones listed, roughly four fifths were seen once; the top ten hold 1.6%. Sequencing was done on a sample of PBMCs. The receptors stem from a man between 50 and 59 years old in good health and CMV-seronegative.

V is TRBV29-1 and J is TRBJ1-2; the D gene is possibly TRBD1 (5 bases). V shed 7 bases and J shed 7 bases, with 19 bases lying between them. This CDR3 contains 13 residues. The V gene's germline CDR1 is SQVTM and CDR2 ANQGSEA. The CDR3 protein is CSALLIRVGGYTF. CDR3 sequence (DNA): TGCAGCGCCCTACTAATCAGGGTGGGTGGCTACACCTTC.

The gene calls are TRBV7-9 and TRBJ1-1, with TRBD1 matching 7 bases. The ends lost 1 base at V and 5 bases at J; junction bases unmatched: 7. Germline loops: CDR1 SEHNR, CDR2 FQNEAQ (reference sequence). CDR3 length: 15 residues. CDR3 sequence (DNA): TGTGCCAGCAGCTTAGGCGGGAGGGGGCCGACTGAAGCTTTCTTT. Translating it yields CASSLGGRGPTEAFF.